The rows below give T cell receptor beta chains drawn from one sample of a study of T cells after yellow fever vaccination. TCRdb itself ran the 5' RACE reads through MiXCR, one entry per CDR3 protein. The sample lists 340,000 or so distinct CDR3 sequences; approximately 12% were seen once. The source was CD4+ T cells sorted from PBMCs, collected 15 days after the yellow fever booster vaccination. Receptor source: a man younger than 30 who received the YFV17D yellow fever vaccine. The CDR3 runs from the conserved cysteine through the conserved F or W. A D gene is named only where the DNA matches it firmly. Only part of the rows carry a size: once, few, many, or a class if the clone is expanded.

abundance,v_gene,d_gene,j_gene,CDR3aa,CDR3nt
many,TRBV28,TRBD2,TRBJ2-5,CASSFPSGTIETQYF,TGTGCCAGCAGTTTCCCCTCTGGGACTATAGAGACCCAGTACTTC
.,TRBV5-1,.,TRBJ1-1,CASSQRTRGTEAFF,TGCGCCAGCAGCCAACGGACTAGGGGAACTGAAGCTTTCTTT
.,TRBV19,TRBD2,TRBJ2-2,CASRPGLAGGPRSTGELFF,TGTGCCAGTAGGCCGGGACTAGCGGGGGGGCCTCGTAGCACCGGGGAGCTGTTTTTT
few,TRBV20-1,.,TRBJ2-5,CSAIPGTQETQYF,TGCAGTGCTATCCCGGGAACCCAAGAGACCCAGTACTTC
few,TRBV6-1,TRBD1,TRBJ1-1,CASSVRGPDTEAFF,TGTGCCAGCAGTGTTAGGGGGCCGGACACTGAAGCTTTCTTT
.,TRBV5-1,TRBD2,TRBJ2-5,CASSLASSGGFQETQYF,TGCGCCAGCAGCTTGGCCTCTAGCGGGGGATTCCAAGAGACCCAGTACTTC
.,TRBV7-2,.,TRBJ1-1,CASSLAGQGNGAFF,TGTGCCAGCAGCTTAGCGGGGCAGGGCAACGGAGCTTTCTTT
few,TRBV24-1,.,TRBJ2-3,CATSGVGTDTQYF,TGTGCCACCTCCGGGGTAGGCACAGATACGCAGTATTTT
.,TRBV27,.,TRBJ1-5,CASSLSSSNQPQHF,TGTGCCAGCAGTTTATCTAGCAGCAATCAGCCCCAGCATTTT
.,TRBV20-1,.,TRBJ2-2,CSARDFRDYTGELFF,TGCAGTGCTAGAGATTTCAGGGATTACACCGGGGAGCTGTTTTTT
.,TRBV6-2/TRBV6-3,.,TRBJ2-3,CATTGYRTDTQYF,TGTGCCACCACGGGGTATCGCACAGATACGCAGTATTTT
few,TRBV7-3,.,TRBJ2-5,CASSPRGFVGGFETQYF,TGTGCCAGCAGCCCGCGTGGGTTTGTCGGGGGTTTTGAGACCCAGTACTTC
few,TRBV20-1,.,TRBJ2-7,CSARDPGRREGDEQYF,TGCAGTGCTAGAGATCCTGGACGCAGGGAAGGTGACGAGCAGTACTTC
few,TRBV29-1,.,TRBJ1-1,CSVDPQGRTEAFF,TGCAGCGTCGATCCACAGGGTAGGACTGAAGCTTTCTTT
few,TRBV20-1,.,TRBJ2-1,CSARVPFGQGRNEQFF,TGCAGTGCTAGGGTGCCCTTCGGGCAGGGACGCAATGAGCAGTTCTTC
few,TRBV7-3,TRBD1,TRBJ2-2,CASSRQGIDGELFF,TGTGCCAGCAGCCGACAGGGTATAGACGGGGAGCTGTTTTTT
.,TRBV6-2/TRBV6-3,.,TRBJ2-3,CASRQTSRGTDTQYF,TGTGCCAGCAGGCAAACGTCGCGTGGCACAGATACGCAGTATTTT
few,TRBV7-2,TRBD2,TRBJ2-2,CASSLNSGGAGELFF,TGTGCCAGCAGCTTAAATAGCGGGGGAGCCGGTGAGCTGTTTTTT
many,TRBV5-6,TRBD2,TRBJ2-1,CASSLDGGGPSYNEQFF,TGTGCCAGCAGCTTGGATGGCGGGGGGCCCTCCTACAATGAGCAGTTCTTC
.,TRBV20-1,.,TRBJ2-5,CSAPGDFGGTQYF,TGCAGTGCCCCGGGAGACTTTGGGGGGACCCAGTACTTC
.,TRBV3-1,.,TRBJ2-1,CASSPFLTGGTSYNEQFF,TGTGCCAGCAGCCCGTTCCTCACTGGGGGCACCTCCTACAATGAGCAGTTCTTC
.,TRBV7-6,TRBD1,TRBJ1-2,CASSPHGTGGYGYTF,TGTGCCAGCAGCCCTCACGGGACAGGGGGATATGGCTACACCTTC
many,TRBV11-3,.,TRBJ2-7,CASSSNSGYEQYF,TGTGCCAGCAGCTCAAACTCGGGCTACGAGCAGTACTTC
.,TRBV14,TRBD2,TRBJ2-1,CASSRSGTSVNNEQFF,TGTGCCAGCAGCCGTTCCGGGACTAGCGTCAACAATGAGCAGTTCTTC
.,TRBV4-3,.,TRBJ2-3,CASSQEGGTQYF,TGCGCCAGCAGCCAGGAGGGAGGAACGCAGTATTTT
few,TRBV5-1,.,TRBJ1-2,CASSLAGGYNYGYTF,TGCGCCAGCAGCTTGGCCGGGGGTTATAACTATGGCTACACCTTC
few,TRBV7-8,TRBD2,TRBJ2-7,CASSLAWGTSGTYEQYF,TGTGCCAGCAGCTTAGCGTGGGGGACTAGCGGTACCTACGAGCAGTACTTC
.,TRBV7-3,.,TRBJ2-5,CASSLMVGETQYF,TGTGCCAGCAGCTTAATGGTTGGAGAGACCCAGTACTTC
few,TRBV12-3/TRBV12-4,.,TRBJ2-3,CASSFGWRISGTDTQYF,TGTGCCAGCAGTTTCGGGTGGCGTATTTCTGGCACAGATACGCAGTATTTT
.,TRBV18,TRBD1,TRBJ1-2,CASFSTGGPNYGYTF,TGTGCCAGCTTTAGCACAGGGGGACCTAACTATGGCTACACCTTC
once,TRBV5-1,TRBD1,TRBJ1-4,CASSMTGAEKLFF,TGCGCCAGCAGCATGACAGGGGCTGAAAAACTGTTTTTT
.,TRBV6-5,.,TRBJ1-3,CASSPDGRNTIYF,TGTGCCAGCAGTCCCGACGGACGAAACACCATATATTTT
few,TRBV7-2,TRBD2,TRBJ2-7,CASSLAQRGHGEQYF,TGTGCCAGCAGCTTAGCGCAGCGGGGGCATGGCGAGCAGTACTTC
many,TRBV11-2,TRBD2,TRBJ2-2,CASSLEATSGTGELFF,TGTGCCAGCAGCTTAGAAGCCACTAGCGGCACCGGGGAGCTGTTTTTT
.,TRBV20-1,.,TRBJ2-3,CSARDLWPARGGTDTQYF,TGCAGTGCTAGAGATCTATGGCCGGCCCGAGGGGGCACAGATACGCAGTATTTT
few,TRBV2,.,TRBJ1-1,CASSEAWVGETEAFF,TGTGCCAGCAGTGAAGCGTGGGTGGGGGAGACTGAAGCTTTCTTT
few,TRBV5-1,TRBD2,TRBJ2-1,CASSLETSSGGTYNEQFF,TGCGCCAGCAGCTTGGAAACGTCAAGCGGGGGAACCTACAATGAGCAGTTCTTC
few,TRBV5-1,.,TRBJ2-7,CASSLGGRSHEQYF,TGCGCCAGCAGCTTGGGGGGCAGGAGTCACGAGCAGTACTTC
many,TRBV7-9,.,TRBJ1-1,CASSPLTEAFF,TGTGCCAGCAGCCCACTCACTGAAGCTTTCTTT
few,TRBV20-1,.,TRBJ1-4,CSASRGEEKLFF,TGCAGTGCTAGCAGGGGTGAAGAAAAACTGTTTTTT
few,TRBV4-3,.,TRBJ2-5,CASSQDHLAETQYF,TGCGCCAGCAGCCAAGATCATTTAGCAGAGACCCAGTACTTC